The clone carrying this TCR beta chain appeared many times. CDR1 and CDR2 (germline): SEHNR, FQNEAQ (reference sequence). CDR3 size: 14 residues. The V gene lost 3 bases and the J gene lost 2 bases, with 10 bases spanning the gap. This specimen belongs to a study of T cells in Graves' hyperthyroidism and ophthalmopathy. There were TCR beta CDR3 regions amplified from RNA transcripts. During a first-round RT-PCR of the TCR CDR3, the HTBI primer set was used. Via MiXCR, TCRdb re-called the multiplex PCR reads, giving one row per CDR3 protein. The table lists approximately 560,000 distinct CDR3 sequences, roughly 46% of them singletons.

This TCR was sampled from a woman aged 18-29 years with Graves' hyperthyroidism. The chain recombines TRBV7-9 with TRBJ2-5, with D tentatively TRBD2 (5 bases). Sequenced: peripheral blood or thyroid tissue (not recorded which). The CDR3 DNA is TGTGCCAGCAGCTTGTGGCGGGCACAAGAGACCCAGTACTTC. Translation: CASSLWRAQETQYF.